The 27 T cell receptor beta chains presented below share a single source sample, sequenced in a study of T cell repertoires in cytomegalovirus infection. Each CDR3 protein is one row after TCRdb ran MiXCR on the reads. The sample consists of some 200,000 distinct CDR3 sequences, less than 9.5% of them appearing once. The specimen was PBMCs. The receptor source for this set is a human donor in good health (CMV status not recorded). Some clones in this sample may be carry-over from other donors' samples.

The chain employs TRBV3-1 and TRBJ2-1; TRBD2 agrees at 7 bases. Germline V lookup: CDR1 LGHDT, CDR2 YNNKEL (reference sequence). The V gene end was trimmed by 2 bases and the J gene end by 2 bases; junction bases not matched to a gene: 6. This CDR3 is 16 amino acids long. CDR3 in amino acids: CASSQYGGGAYNEQFF. Here the CDR3 DNA reads TGTGCCAGCAGCCAATACGGTGGGGGGGCCTACAATGAGCAGTTCTTC.

In this sample, this clonotype turned up a few times. J is TRBJ1-1 and V is TRBV11-2, with D maybe TRBD1 (6 bases). Germline CDR1 and CDR2: SGHAT and FQNNGV. The CDR3 is 15 residues long. The germline V and J ends were trimmed by 2 bases and 1 base, with 11 bases remaining between them. The CDR3 is CASSLWMTGNTEAFF. In DNA form, the CDR3 reads TGTGCCAGCAGCTTATGGATGACAGGGAACACTGAAGCTTTCTTT.

Many counts were recorded for this clonotype. The chain employs TRBV4-3 and TRBJ1-2, with D tentatively TRBD1 (6 bases). Germline values: CDR1 LGHNA, CDR2 YSLEER. V was cut by 1 base and J by 5 bases, with 11 bases left in between. The CDR3 consists of 14 residues. The CDR3 is CASSQAGAGYGYTF. As DNA, the CDR3 is TGCGCCAGCAGCCAAGCAGGGGCAGGGTATGGCTACACCTTC.

This clonotype was seen repeatedly, ten times or more. The chain carries TRBV7-2 and TRBJ2-1, with 11 nucleotides matching TRBD2. Losses at the gene ends were 5 bases for V and 4 bases for J; bases not matched to a gene: 7. Looked up from germline, CDR1 is SGHTA and CDR2 is FQGNSA. The CDR3 contains 16 residues. The DNA for the CDR3 is TGTGCCAGCAGCCCAGCGGGGACTAGCGGTTACAATGAGCAGTTCTTC. Protein sequence: CASSPAGTSGYNEQFF.

This clonotype was counted a few times. V is TRBV19 and J is TRBJ1-5; D possibly corresponds to TRBD1 (5 bases). Trimming pared 6 bases from V and 1 base from J, leaving 16 bases between. In germline, CDR1 is LNHDA, CDR2 SQIVND (reference sequence). The CDR3 spans 16 residues. CDR3 nucleotides: TGTGCCAGTAGCCTGGCGGGGGGAACGAGCAATCAGCCCCAGCATTTT. Translated: CASSLAGGTSNQPQHF.

The chain joins TRBV20-1 to TRBJ2-7, with a possible D match to TRBD1 (6 bases). The CDR3 totals 13 residues. V was cut by 2 bases and J by 3 bases, with 11 bases left in between. Germline V gives CDR1 DFQATT, CDR2 SNEGSKA (reference sequence). The CDR3 reads CSARQGSGYEQYF. The DNA of the CDR3 is TGCAGTGCTAGACAGGGGTCTGGCTACGAGCAGTACTTC.

This clonotype was observed a few times. The V and J genes are TRBV12-3 or TRBV12-4 and TRBJ2-3; D is possibly TRBD1 (6 bases). The V gene lost 6 bases and the J gene lost 6 bases, with 25 bases spanning the gap. CDR3 length equals 17 residues. CDR3 sequence: CASRPGTQGVDRDTQYF. The CDR3 nucleotides read TGTGCCAGCAGACCCGGGACCCAGGGAGTAGACAGGGATACGCAGTATTTT.

V is TRBV25-1 and J is TRBJ2-2; no reliable D call. Trimming removed 5 bases from V and 6 bases from J, with 13 bases in between. This CDR3 contains 14 residues. Germline CDR1 is MGHDK and CDR2 is SYGVNS. This CDR3 reads CASSKPPDPGELFF. CDR3 nucleotide sequence: TGTGCCAGCAGTAAACCGCCAGACCCCGGGGAGCTGTTTTTT. Full variable domain (remainder filled in from reference TRBV25-1 and TRBJ2-2): EADIYQTPRYLVIGTGKKITLECSQTMGHDKMYWYQQDPGMELHLIHYSYGVNSTEKGDLSSESTVSRIRTEHFPLTLESARPSHTSQYLCASSKPPDPGELFFGEGSRLTVL.

The chain has TRBV9 and TRBJ2-1; unclear D gene. V was pared by 0 bases and J by 5 bases, with 9 bases between. CDR3 length: 14 residues. The V gene's germline CDR1 is SGDLS and CDR2 YYNGEE. For the CDR3, the DNA is TGTGCCAGCAGCGTAGAGTGGAGAAACAATGAGCAGTTCTTC. As protein: CASSVEWRNNEQFF.

The table lists this clonotype with many counts. The rearrangement joins TRBV7-8 to TRBJ2-3, with TRBD1 identical over 9 bases. Trimming took 9 bases from V and 8 from J; bases not matched to a gene: 15. The CDR3 is 15 amino acids. Germline-derived CDR1 and CDR2 are SGHVS and FQNEAQ. In nucleotides, the CDR3 is TGTGCCAGTACCGTAACGGGACAGGGTCCGATTACGCAGTATTTT. Encoded protein: CASTVTGQGPITQYF.

The rearrangement joins TRBV24-1 to TRBJ2-3, with D perhaps matching TRBD2 (6 bases). V lost 5 bases and J lost 0, with 14 bases in between. Looked up from germline, CDR1 is KGHDR and CDR2 is SFDVKD. This CDR3 spans 16 amino acids. CDR3 nucleotide sequence: TGTGCCACCAGTGCTTCGAGCGGGCTTAGCACAGATACGCAGTATTTT. Translation gives CATSASSGLSTDTQYF.

The sample holds many counts of this clonotype. The chain uses TRBV7-9 and TRBJ1-6, with D unresolved. Germline values: CDR1 SEHNR, CDR2 FQNEAQ (reference sequence). V lost 0 bases and J 9 bases, leaving 12 bases between the germline ends. CDR3 length equals 15 residues. In DNA form, the CDR3 reads TGTGCCAGCAGCTTAGCGGGTAACCCGGCTTCACCCCTCCACTTT. Translating it yields CASSLAGNPASPLHF.

This clonotype was observed at least ten times. J is TRBJ2-6 and V is TRBV7-2; weak D call: TRBD2 (5 bases). The length of the CDR3 is 18 residues. V was cut by 0 bases and J by 0 bases, with 12 bases left in between. Germline V lookup: CDR1 SGHTA, CDR2 FQGNSA. The CDR3 spells CASSLAIRGSSGANVLTF. The DNA of the CDR3 is TGTGCCAGCAGCTTAGCGATTCGGGGAAGCTCTGGGGCCAACGTCCTGACTTTC.

The rearrangement joins TRBV28 to TRBJ1-2; D is perhaps TRBD1 (5 bases). The CDR3 totals 13 residues. V lost 5 bases to trimming and J lost 5 bases, with 12 bases between them. The V gene's germline CDR1 is MDHEN and CDR2 SYDVKM. CDR3 amino acids: CASSGGSRYGYTF. CDR3 coding DNA: TGTGCCAGCAGTGGGGGGAGTCGGTATGGCTACACCTTC.

This rearrangement joins TRBV5-4 to TRBJ2-7, with D possibly being TRBD1 (5 bases). Germline values: CDR1 SGHNT, CDR2 YYREEE (reference sequence). Trimming cost V 6 bases and J 4 bases, with 20 bases left between them. This CDR3 is built from 15 residues. CDR3 sequence reads: CASTPSGANPYEQYF. The CDR3 DNA sequence: TGTGCCAGCACCCCGAGTGGGGCTAACCCTTACGAGCAGTACTTC.

V gene TRBV28 combines with J gene TRBJ2-7, with D perhaps matching TRBD1 or TRBD2 (6 bases each). V lost 6 bases to trimming and J lost 9 bases, with 15 bases between them. The CDR3 loop spans 12 amino acids. Germline CDR1 and CDR2: MDHEN and SYDVKM. The DNA for the CDR3 is TGTGCCAGCAGAGCTCTACAGGGAGGGCAGTACTTC. It encodes CASRALQGGQYF.

This clonotype was observed a handful of times. The V call is TRBV24-1, the J call TRBJ1-1; D uncertain. The CDR3 sequence is 13 residues long. Germline V lookup: CDR1 KGHDR, CDR2 SFDVKD. V dropped 1 base and J dropped 6 bases, with 8 bases sitting between them. CDR3 nucleotide sequence: TGTGCCACCAGTGATTTCCGCGGGTCTGAAGCTTTCTTT. It translates to CATSDFRGSEAFF.

In this sample, this clonotype turned up a few times. CDR3 DNA: TGTGCCAGCAGCACGTGGGACAAATCTTTCTCCGGGGAGCTGTTTTTT. Translation gives CASSTWDKSFSGELFF. This chain connects TRBV5-6 to TRBJ2-2; tentative D call: TRBD1 (6 bases). Germline CDR1 SGHDT, CDR2 YYEEEE. V lost 4 bases and J lost 6, with 19 bases in between. The CDR3 is 16 residues long.

This clonotype appeared many times. The gene calls are TRBV7-8 and TRBJ1-4; D ambiguous. V was shortened by 2 bases and J by 7 bases, with 14 bases between the two germline ends. The CDR3 sequence is 15 residues long. Germline lookup yields CDR1 SGHVS and CDR2 FQNEAQ. The CDR3 loop is CASSLNPHGSEKLFF. CDR3 bases: TGTGCCAGCAGCTTAAACCCGCATGGGAGTGAAAAACTGTTTTTT.

This clonotype was recorded at least ten times. The gene calls are TRBV7-2 and TRBJ1-5, with D tentatively TRBD1 (6 bases). Per germline, CDR1 SGHTA and CDR2 FQGNSA. The CDR3 is made up of 14 amino acids. V was trimmed by 5 bases and J by 2 bases, leaving 10 bases between them. Here the CDR3 reads CASSPRTGNQPQHF. The CDR3 nucleotides read TGTGCCAGCAGCCCCCGGACAGGCAATCAGCCCCAGCATTTT.

This clonotype was seen at least ten times. The chain couples TRBV4-3 to TRBJ1-4, with 7 bases aligning to TRBD1. The germline gives CDR1 LGHNA, CDR2 YSLEER. This CDR3 contains 14 residues. Trimming at V came to 4 bases and at J to 8 bases, leaving 7 bases not matched to a gene. The CDR3 here is CASSPHGQAEKLFF. The CDR3 DNA reads as TGCGCCAGCAGCCCACACGGACAGGCGGAAAAACTGTTTTTT.

This clonotype came up many times. The rearrangement uses TRBV12-3 or TRBV12-4 and TRBJ2-3; no definite D call. This CDR3 is built from 11 residues. V shed 8 bases and J shed 6 bases, with 9 bases lying between them. The CDR3: CASLKDDTQYF. The CDR3, as DNA: TGTGCCAGCCTCAAGGATGATACGCAGTATTTT.

V is TRBV9 and J is TRBJ2-5; TRBD1 or TRBD2 may be the D gene (6 bases each). The germline V and J ends were trimmed by 4 bases and 2 bases, with 15 bases remaining between them. Germline CDR1 and CDR2: SGDLS and YYNGEE. The CDR3 runs to 15 residues. The CDR3 protein is CASSSRSGAQETQYF. The CDR3 DNA reads TGTGCCAGCAGCTCCCGCTCGGGGGCTCAAGAGACCCAGTACTTC. The whole variable domain, remainder taken from reference TRBV9 and TRBJ2-5, is DSGVTQTPKHLITATGQRVTLRCSPRSGDLSVYWYQQSLDQGLQFLIQYYNGEERAKGNILERFSAQQFPDLHSELNLSSLELGDSALYFCASSSRSGAQETQYFGPGTRLLVL.

The V gene is TRBV7-4, the J gene TRBJ2-1, with TRBD2 matching over 9 bases. CDR1 is SGHVT and CDR2 is SQSDAQ in the germline V gene. The trim removed 4 bases at V and 0 bases at J, leaving 16 bases unmatched. This CDR3 region has 20 residues. This CDR3 reads CASSSPPRVAGVSSYNEQFF. The DNA of the CDR3 is TGTGCCAGCAGCTCCCCGCCCCGAGTAGCGGGGGTGAGCTCCTACAATGAGCAGTTCTTC.

The V and J genes are TRBV6-6 and TRBJ2-7, with 8 bases lining up with TRBD2. In germline, CDR1 is MNHNY, CDR2 SVGAGI (reference sequence). The CDR3 contains 14 residues. The V gene end was trimmed by 6 bases and the J gene end by 6 bases; junction bases not matched to a gene: 10. CDR3 coding DNA: TGTGCCAGCAGGTCGGGGGGGAGGGTGTTCGAGCAGTACTTC. The encoded protein is CASRSGGRVFEQYF.

This clonotype showed up many times. This chain uses TRBV15 with TRBJ2-2; D is tentatively TRBD1 or TRBD2 (6 bases each). The length of the CDR3 is 15 residues. Germline loops: CDR1 LNHNV, CDR2 YYDKDF (reference sequence). The V gene lost 5 bases and the J gene lost 3 bases, with 13 bases spanning the gap. The CDR3 protein is CATSEQGGHTGELFF. CDR3 nucleotide sequence: TGTGCCACCAGCGAGCAAGGGGGGCACACCGGGGAGCTGTTTTTT.

In its sample, this clonotype was seen many times. The rearrangement links TRBV28 to TRBJ1-2, with D possibly TRBD1 on 5 matching bases. The V gene's germline CDR1 is MDHEN and CDR2 SYDVKM. The CDR3 has 15 amino acids. With 2 bases removed from V and 3 bases from J, the gap between germline ends came to 13 bases. The CDR3 nucleotides read TGTGCCAGCAGTTTAGGGTCAGGGAGAGACTATGGCTACACCTTC. This codes for CASSLGSGRDYGYTF.